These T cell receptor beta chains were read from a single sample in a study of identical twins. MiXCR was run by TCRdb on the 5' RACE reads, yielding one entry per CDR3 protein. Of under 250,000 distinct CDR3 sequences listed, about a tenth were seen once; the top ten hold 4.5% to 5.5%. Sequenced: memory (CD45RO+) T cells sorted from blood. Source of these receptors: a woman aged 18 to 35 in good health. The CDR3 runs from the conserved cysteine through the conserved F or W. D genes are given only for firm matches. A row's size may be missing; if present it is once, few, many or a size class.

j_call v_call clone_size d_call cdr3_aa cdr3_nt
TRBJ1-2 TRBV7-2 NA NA CASSSLGGGINYGYTF TGTGCCAGCAGCTCCCTCGGAGGGGGGATTAACTATGGCTACACCTTC
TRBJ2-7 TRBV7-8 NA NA CASSLGARGTYEQYF TGTGCCAGCAGCTTAGGTGCACGGGGGACCTACGAGCAGTACTTC
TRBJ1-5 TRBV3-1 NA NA CASSQAGVQPQHF TGTGCCAGCAGCCAAGCCGGGGTTCAGCCCCAGCATTTT
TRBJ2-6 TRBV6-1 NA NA CASSPGISGANVLTF TGTGCCAGCAGCCCCGGGATCTCTGGGGCCAACGTCCTGACTTTC
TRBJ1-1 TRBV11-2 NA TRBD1 CASSLDPGRGDTEAFF TGTGCCAGCAGCTTAGATCCGGGCAGGGGGGACACTGAAGCTTTCTTT
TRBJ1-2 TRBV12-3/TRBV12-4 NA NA CASSNRPHRGYTF TGTGCCAGCAGTAACAGACCCCATAGGGGGTACACCTTC
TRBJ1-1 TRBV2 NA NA CASSTGTSNTEAFF TGTGCCAGCAGTACCGGGACCTCGAACACTGAAGCTTTCTTT
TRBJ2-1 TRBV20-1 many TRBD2 CSVVTSGYSSYNEQFF TGCAGTGTTGTGACTAGCGGGTATAGCTCCTACAATGAGCAGTTCTTC
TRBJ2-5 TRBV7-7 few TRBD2 CASSQLAGRQETQYF TGTGCTAGCAGCCAGTTAGCGGGGCGACAAGAGACCCAGTACTTC
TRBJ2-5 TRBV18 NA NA CASSPPTEETQYF TGTGCCAGCTCACCACCGACGGAAGAGACCCAGTACTTC
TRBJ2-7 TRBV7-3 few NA CASSSPGSHEQYF TGTGCCAGCAGCTCCCCGGGTAGTCACGAGCAGTACTTC
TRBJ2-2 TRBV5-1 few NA CAGRRESNTGELFF TGCGCTGGAAGGAGGGAGAGCAACACCGGGGAGCTGTTTTTT
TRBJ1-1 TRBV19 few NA CASSPFGGSEAFF TGTGCCAGTAGTCCCTTCGGGGGCTCTGAAGCTTTCTTT
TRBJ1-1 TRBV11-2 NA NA CASSPSPNTEAFF TGTGCCAGCAGCCCGTCACCTAACACTGAAGCTTTCTTT
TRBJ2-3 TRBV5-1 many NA CASSQLLPGDTQYF TGCGCCAGCAGCCAATTACTCCCGGGAGATACGCAGTATTTT
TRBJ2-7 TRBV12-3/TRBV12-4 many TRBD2 CASSLLAGGIYEQYF TGTGCCAGCAGCCTGTTAGCGGGGGGCATCTACGAGCAGTACTTC
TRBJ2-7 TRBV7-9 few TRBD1 CASSSGTGRDEQYF TGTGCCAGCAGCTCTGGGACAGGTCGGGACGAGCAGTACTTC
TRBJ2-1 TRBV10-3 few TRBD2 CAISPASGGAGEQFF TGTGCCATCAGCCCGGCTAGCGGGGGGGCCGGGGAGCAGTTCTTC
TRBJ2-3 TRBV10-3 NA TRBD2 CAISPSGRLADTQYF TGTGCCATCAGCCCTAGCGGGAGATTGGCAGATACGCAGTATTTT
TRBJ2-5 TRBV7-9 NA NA CASSFPGGLGETQYF TGTGCCAGCAGCTTCCCTGGGGGCCTGGGAGAGACCCAGTACTTC
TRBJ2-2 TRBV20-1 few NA CSAPRDSNTGELFF TGCAGTGCTCCGCGGGACAGCAACACCGGGGAGCTGTTTTTT
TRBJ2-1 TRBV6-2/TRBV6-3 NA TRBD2 CASRRLANYNEQFF TGTGCCAGCAGGCGACTAGCGAACTACAATGAGCAGTTCTTC
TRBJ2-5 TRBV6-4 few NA CASTPVRTEIPQETQYF TGTGCCAGCACCCCTGTTAGGACAGAAATACCCCAAGAGACCCAGTACTTC
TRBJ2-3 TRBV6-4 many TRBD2 CASSETSGTDTQYF TGTGCCAGCAGTGAAACTAGCGGCACAGATACGCAGTATTTT
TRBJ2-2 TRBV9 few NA CASSVSVERTGELFF TGTGCCAGCAGCGTATCTGTAGAACGGACCGGGGAGCTGTTTTTT
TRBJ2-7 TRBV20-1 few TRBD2 CSAPRGPSGYEQYF TGCAGTGCTCCCCGAGGCCCTAGCGGCTACGAGCAGTACTTC
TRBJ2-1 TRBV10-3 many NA CAISTTPDKQFF TGTGCCATATCGACTACACCAGACAAGCAGTTCTTC
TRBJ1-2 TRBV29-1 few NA CSLNGGHLLPNYGYTF TGCAGCCTTAATGGGGGGCACCTTTTACCTAACTATGGCTACACCTTC
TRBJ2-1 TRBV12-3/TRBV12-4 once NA CASSWGARNEQFF TGTGCCAGCAGTTGGGGGGCGCGGAATGAGCAGTTCTTC
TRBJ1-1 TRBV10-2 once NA CASSEIWAPEAFF TGCGCCAGCAGTGAGATATGGGCTCCCGAAGCTTTCTTT